This TCR beta chain is from a study of T-cell reconstitution after alpha-beta-depleted transplantation in children (dated by TCRdb to the mid-2010s). Study-wide context: Using TCR repertoire profiling, the study quantitatively followed how T-cell immune reconstitution unfolded in children after TCRalphabeta/CD19-depleted allogeneic hematopoietic cell transplantation.

In the case of this clonotype: Which antigen it targets is not known. No base quality information exists; no much larger clone differs at one position.

Clipping removes 6 bases from V and 3 bases from J, with 6 as the unmatched junction base count. The CDR3, from cysteine to phenylalanine, totals 15 residues. The sequence is cut down to CDR3 DNA, 45 bases in frame from base 1. For CDR1 and CDR2, the germline V gene (reference sequence) lists MNHEY and SMNVEV. What the authors observed across the whole study: In some patients, the high TCRbeta diversity seen at day 60 was put down to recipient T cells and intrathymic progenitors that had survived conditioning. The apparently early recovery of alphabetaT-cell counts about two months after transplant reportedly depended on only several hundred rapidly expanded clones that came from non-depleted graft cells. Over subsequent months, a decline in hyperexpanded clone frequencies was noted, and after one year, T-cell counts and TCRbeta diversity were mostly ascribed to newly produced T cells.

Library method: PCR. Sequencing was performed on an Illumina HiSeq 2500. Molecular barcoding was employed in the preparation of TCR libraries, with unique molecular identifiers being used to normalize TCRbeta repertoire quantification. Starting from the raw public reads, TCRdb applied fastp trimming at Q25, assembled clones with MiXCR and retained in-frame beta chains. Rows are unified per CDR3 protein, each entry keeping the most common DNA and genes. Present in this sample are 500,000 or so distinct CDR3 sequences, about an eighth of which were seen just once. The ten largest clones capture 12% to 15% of the sample. The sample's treatment or condition label, in plain terms: allogeneic hematopoietic cell transplantation with graft depleted of TCRalphabeta T cells and CD19 B cells. Transplant recipients were children who received TCRalphabeta/CD19-depleted allogeneic hematopoietic cell grafts.

Specimen: PBMCs, mostly from graft donor cells, collected 180 days after TCRalphabeta/CD19-depleted stem cell transplant. This receptor was taken from a female patient aged 2-9 years who had a stem cell transplant for aplastic anemia, so the T cells may come from the graft donor. The sequence is built from TRBV27 and TRBJ2-7; TRBD2 matches 12 bases in the middle. The DNA sequence is TGTGCCAGCAGCGACGGACTAGCGGGGTTCTACGAGCAGTACTTC. Translated, this is CASSDGLAGFYEQYF.